The sequence of this T cell receptor (beta chain) was determined in a study of cytomegalovirus exposure and HLA in healthy donors. Germline CDR1 reads SGHDT; CDR2 reads YYEEEE. V lost 5 bases to trimming and J lost 8 bases, with 10 bases between them. The CDR3 contains 11 residues. The PCR contained 60 Vbeta and 13 Jbeta primers. Sequencing was performed with immunoSEQ multiplex PCR; in TCRdb, only in-frame clones are kept and a portion is missing. The table includes 120,000 or so clones, approximately 80% detected once. The TCR originated in a female donor in good health and CMV-seropositive. Sequencing used PBMCs. V gene TRBV5-6 combines with J gene TRBJ1-2, with TRBD1 as a possible D gene (6 bases). The CDR3 spells CASSTGYGYTF. The CDR3 nucleotides are TGTGCCAGCAGTACAGGGTACGGCTACACCTTC.